Below are 18 T cell receptor beta chains sequenced from a single sample in a study of cytotoxic CD8 clonotypes in ibrutinib-treated CLL. TCRdb's copy holds only in-frame clones and misses some; the assay was immunoSEQ multiplex PCR. The data show a few hundred thousand clones, 70% seen once. The material was PBMCs, obtained after 24 months of ibrutinib treatment. These TCRs come from a human donor with chronic lymphocytic leukemia.

The J gene is TRBJ2-7, the V gene TRBV19; 12 bases match TRBD2. The CDR3 spans 16 residues. Unmatched junction bases numbered 6, after V lost 4 bases and J lost 2 bases. The germline CDR1 and CDR2 sequences are LNHDA and SQIVND (reference sequence). The DNA of the CDR3 is TGTGCCAGTAGTAGGTGGCTAGCGGGAGGGGCCTACGAGCAGTACTTC. Its protein is CASSRWLAGGAYEQYF.

The chain recombines TRBV29-1 with TRBJ2-7; no firm D call. The V gene's germline CDR1 is SQVTM and CDR2 ANQGSEA. The CDR3 is 11 residues long. Trimming pared 4 bases from V and 7 bases from J, leaving 11 bases between. CDR3 sequence reads: CSVARSGEQYF. The CDR3 DNA follows: TGCAGCGTTGCCCGTTCCGGGGAGCAGTACTTC.

The gene calls are TRBV7-3 and TRBJ2-1; 7 bases fit TRBD2. The CDR3 extends over 12 amino acids. After removal of 2 bases from V and 10 bases from J, the junction contained 2 bases not matched to a gene. The germline gives CDR1 SGHTA, CDR2 FQGTGA. The CDR3 DNA is TGTGCCAGCAGCTTAGGGACTAACGAGCAGTTCTTC. Its protein product is CASSLGTNEQFF.

The rearrangement uses TRBV4-2 and TRBJ2-1; 8 bases are shared with TRBD2. Germline V gene data show CDR1 as LGHNA and CDR2 as YNFKEQ. The CDR3 is made up of 16 amino acids. J gave up 1 base and V 1 base, and 3 bases lay outside the gene matches. CDR3 sequence: CASSQGAGESYNEQFF. DNA for the CDR3: TGTGCCAGCAGCCAAGGAGCGGGAGAGTCCTACAATGAGCAGTTCTTC.

V and J are TRBV11-2 and TRBJ2-5; TRBD1 might be the D (5 bases). The germline V gene has CDR1 SGHAT and CDR2 FQNNGV. The CDR3 contains 12 residues. Between the trimmed V and J ends, which lost 8 bases and 5 bases, there was a span of 12 bases. The CDR3: CASAQGGETQYF. The CDR3 coding sequence is TGTGCCAGCGCCCAGGGTGGGGAGACCCAGTACTTC.

The sample holds one count of this clone. This rearrangement joins TRBV28 to TRBJ2-7; 8 bases line up with TRBD1. The V gene end was trimmed by 6 bases and the J gene end by 4 bases; junction bases not matched to a gene: 8. Germline assignment: CDR1 MDHEN and CDR2 SYDVKM. The CDR3 extends over 14 amino acids. The CDR3 coding sequence is TGTGCCAGCAGCCCTGGACAGGGTTTTTACGAGCAGTACTTC. Its protein product is CASSPGQGFYEQYF.

The V gene is TRBV4-2, the J gene TRBJ2-3; TRBD2 matches at 8 bases. With V trimmed by 1 base and J by 2 bases, 8 bases remained unmatched. This CDR3 contains 17 residues. Per germline, CDR1 LGHNA and CDR2 YNFKEQ. For the CDR3, the DNA is TGTGCCAGCAGCCAAGGACGAAGCGGGGGAAACACAGATACGCAGTATTTT. It yields the protein CASSQGRSGGNTDTQYF.

The chain carries TRBV4-2 and TRBJ2-7, with TRBD2 identical over 8 bases. The CDR3 has 13 residues. CDR1 is LGHNA, CDR2 YNFKEQ, per germline. The ends lost 7 bases at V and 3 bases at J; junction bases unmatched: 5. The CDR3: CASNAAGGYEQYF. Written as DNA, the CDR3 is TGTGCCAGCAATGCGGCGGGAGGCTACGAGCAGTACTTC.

The chain has TRBV12-5 and TRBJ1-1; D gene unclear. This CDR3 region has 11 residues. Germline CDR1 is LGHNT and CDR2 is FRNRAP. Trimming stripped 7 bases from V and 10 bases from J, with 13 bases between. CDR3 nucleotides: TGTGCTAGTGCCCTGGGAGAAGGAGCTTTCTTT. This codes for CASALGEGAFF.

This chain uses TRBV18 with TRBJ1-5; D uncertain. The V and J ends lost 3 bases and 4 bases respectively, with 7 bases between them. CDR3 length: 13 residues. Germline assignment: CDR1 KGHSH and CDR2 LQKENI. CDR3 DNA sequence: TGTGCCAGCTCACCTCAGTCAAATCAGCCCCAGCATTTT. Amino acid sequence: CASSPQSNQPQHF.

This clone was seen a handful of times. As DNA, the CDR3 is TGTGCCAGCAGGCAACAGAGGGACTATGGCTACACCTTC. It yields the protein CASRQQRDYGYTF. This sequence joins TRBV6-5 and TRBJ1-2; no firm D call. This CDR3 contains 13 residues. Trimming left V 6 bases short and J 3 bases short, with 11 bases between. In germline, CDR1 is MNHEY, CDR2 SVGAGI.

This chain links TRBV4-3 with TRBJ2-3; perhaps TRBD1 as D (5 bases). CDR1 is LGHNA and CDR2 is YSLEER in the germline V gene. The CDR3 loop spans 15 amino acids. The germline V and J ends were trimmed by 4 bases and 4 bases, with 15 bases remaining between them. For the CDR3, the DNA is TGCGCCAGCAGCCGCATAGGGGAAGGGCCAGATACGCAGTATTTT. Its protein product is CASSRIGEGPDTQYF.

The rearrangement uses TRBV27 and TRBJ2-1; a possible D gene is TRBD1 (6 bases). V dropped 5 bases and J dropped 15 bases, with 20 bases sitting between them. The germline V gene encodes CDR1 MNHEY and CDR2 SMNVEV (reference sequence). The length of the CDR3 is 13 residues. The CDR3 nucleotides read TGTGCCAGCAGTCCCCTTTTGAGGGGGACCCGGTTCTTC. Residues: CASSPLLRGTRFF.

The gene calls are TRBV5-4 and TRBJ2-2, with D possibly matching TRBD2 (5 bases). The CDR3 is 15 amino acids. The germline V gene encodes CDR1 SGHNT and CDR2 YYREEE (reference sequence). Trimming removed 0 bases at V and 7 bases at J, with 13 bases between. The CDR3 DNA reads TGTGCCAGCAGCTTGGCCGGGGTCGGCGACGGGGAGCTGTTTTTT. This translates into CASSLAGVGDGELFF.

The V and J genes are TRBV28 and TRBJ2-5, with no clear D. CDR1 and CDR2 from the germline V gene are MDHEN and SYDVKM. CDR3 length equals 13 residues. The germline V and J ends were trimmed by 2 bases and 8 bases, with 12 bases remaining between them. The DNA of the CDR3 is TGTGCCAGCAGTTTACCGACCCTAGGCACCCAGTACTTC. This codes for CASSLPTLGTQYF.

V and J are TRBV6-4 and TRBJ2-2; 9 nucleotides line up with TRBD1. The CDR3 is 17 residues long. After removal of 2 bases from V and 8 bases from J, the junction contained 12 bases not matched to a gene. In germline, CDR1 is MRHNA, CDR2 SNTAGT. DNA of the CDR3: TGTGCCAGCAGTGACGCCCCGGGACAGGGCTTGCTGGGGGAGCTGTTTTTT. Its protein product is CASSDAPGQGLLGELFF.

The V gene is TRBV4-1, the J gene TRBJ2-7; TRBD2 matches 7 bases. CDR1 is MGHRA and CDR2 is YSYEKL in the germline V gene. The CDR3 loop spans 15 amino acids. After removal of 0 bases from V and 2 bases from J, the junction contained 4 bases not matched to a gene. DNA for the CDR3: TGCGCCAGCAGCCAAGAATCGGCGGGAGCCTACGAGCAGTACTTC. Its translation: CASSQESAGAYEQYF.

The chain joins TRBV18 to TRBJ2-7, with TRBD1 identical over 7 bases. CDR3 size: 15 residues. Germline loops: CDR1 KGHSH, CDR2 LQKENI. V was pared by 2 bases and J by 2 bases, with 6 bases of the junction left unmatched. The CDR3 protein is CASSPRGQVTYEQYF. CDR3 nucleotide sequence: TGTGCCAGCTCACCAAGAGGACAGGTTACCTACGAGCAGTACTTC.